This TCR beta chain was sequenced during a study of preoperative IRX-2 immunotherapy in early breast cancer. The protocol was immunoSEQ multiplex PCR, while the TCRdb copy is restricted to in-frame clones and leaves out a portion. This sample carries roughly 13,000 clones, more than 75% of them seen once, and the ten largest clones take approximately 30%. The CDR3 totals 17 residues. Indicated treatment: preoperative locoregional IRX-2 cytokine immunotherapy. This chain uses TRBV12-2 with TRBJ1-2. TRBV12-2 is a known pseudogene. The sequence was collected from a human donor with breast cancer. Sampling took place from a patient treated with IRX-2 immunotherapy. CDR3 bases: TGTGCAAGTCGCTTCTGCCCTCCCGGGGCTCGAATCTATGGCTACACCTTC. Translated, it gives CASRFCPPGARIYGYTF.